A single sample is the source of the 2 T cell receptor beta chains below, sequenced in a study of Graves' ophthalmopathy and Graves' hyperthyroidism. The sequenced template was RNA, covering the TCR beta CDR3 region. HTBI primers primed a first-round RT-PCR, and a second-round multiplex PCR followed. MiXCR, run by TCRdb on the multiplex PCR reads, gives a single entry per CDR3 protein. The sample has roughly 500,000 distinct CDR3 sequences; roughly an eighth are singletons. Material: blood. The receptors were gathered from a woman in her 30s with Graves' ophthalmopathy.

This clonotype was recorded at least ten times. The V call is TRBV2, the J call TRBJ1-2, with 7 bases lining up with TRBD1. The V and J ends lost 7 bases and 8 bases, in that order; junction bases with no gene match: 16. Germline V gene data show CDR1 as SNHLY and CDR2 as FYNNEI. CDR3 length: 15 amino acids. DNA for the CDR3: TGTGCCAGCACCTTGGACAGGAGGGGCTTGGGAGGCTACACCTTC. Its protein product is CASTLDRRGLGGYTF.

This clonotype was counted at least ten times. The CDR3 sequence: CASSLRQAGIYGYTF. The CDR3 bases are TGCGCCAGCAGCTTAAGACAGGCCGGTATTTATGGCTACACCTTC. V is TRBV5-1 and J is TRBJ1-2; TRBD1 is a possible D gene (6 bases). Trimming took off 2 bases at V and 5 bases at J, with 16 bases between the two ends. This CDR3 has 15 residues. Germline V gives CDR1 SGHRS, CDR2 YFSETQ.